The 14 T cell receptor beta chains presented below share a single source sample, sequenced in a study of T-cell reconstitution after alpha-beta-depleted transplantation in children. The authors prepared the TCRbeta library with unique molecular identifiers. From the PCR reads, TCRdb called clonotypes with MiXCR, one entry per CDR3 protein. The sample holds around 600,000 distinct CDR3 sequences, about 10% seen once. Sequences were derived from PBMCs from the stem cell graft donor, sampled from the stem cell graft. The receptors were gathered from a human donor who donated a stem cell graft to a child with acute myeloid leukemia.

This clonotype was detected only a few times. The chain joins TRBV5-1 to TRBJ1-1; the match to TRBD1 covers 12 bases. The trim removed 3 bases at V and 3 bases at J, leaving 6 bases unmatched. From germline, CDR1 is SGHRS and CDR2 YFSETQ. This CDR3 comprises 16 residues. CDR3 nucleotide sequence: TGCGCCAGCAGCTCCGGGACAGGGGGCTTGGACACTGAAGCTTTCTTT. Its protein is CASSSGTGGLDTEAFF.

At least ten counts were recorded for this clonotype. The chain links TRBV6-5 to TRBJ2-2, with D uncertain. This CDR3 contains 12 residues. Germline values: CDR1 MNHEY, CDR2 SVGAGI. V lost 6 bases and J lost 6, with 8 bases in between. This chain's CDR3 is CASRVNSGELFF. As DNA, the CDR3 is TGTGCCAGCAGAGTAAATTCCGGGGAGCTGTTTTTT.

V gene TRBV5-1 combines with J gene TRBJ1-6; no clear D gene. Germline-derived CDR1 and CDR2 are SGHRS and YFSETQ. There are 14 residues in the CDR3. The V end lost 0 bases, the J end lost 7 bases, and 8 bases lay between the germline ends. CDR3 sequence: CASSLAVGNSPLHF. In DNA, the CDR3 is TGCGCCAGCAGCTTGGCCGTCGGCAATTCACCCCTCCACTTT.

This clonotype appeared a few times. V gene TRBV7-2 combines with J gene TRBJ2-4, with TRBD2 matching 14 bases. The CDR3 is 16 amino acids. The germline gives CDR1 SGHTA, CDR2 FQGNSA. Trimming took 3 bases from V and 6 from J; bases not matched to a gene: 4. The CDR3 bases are TGTGCCAGCAGCTTCGGACTAGCGGGAGGTGGAAACATTCAGTACTTC. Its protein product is CASSFGLAGGGNIQYF.

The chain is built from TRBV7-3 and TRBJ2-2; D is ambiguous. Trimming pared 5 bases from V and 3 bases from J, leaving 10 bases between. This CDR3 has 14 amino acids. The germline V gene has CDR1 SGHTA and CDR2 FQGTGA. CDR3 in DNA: TGTGCCAGCAGCCAGGCCACTGACACCGGGGAGCTGTTTTTT. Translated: CASSQATDTGELFF. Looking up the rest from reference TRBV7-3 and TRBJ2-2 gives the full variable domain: GAGVSQTPSNKVTEKGKYVELRCDPISGHTALYWYRQSLGQGPEFLIYFQGTGAADDSGLPNDRFFAVRPEGSVSTLKIQRTERGDSAVYLCASSQATDTGELFFGEGSRLTVL.

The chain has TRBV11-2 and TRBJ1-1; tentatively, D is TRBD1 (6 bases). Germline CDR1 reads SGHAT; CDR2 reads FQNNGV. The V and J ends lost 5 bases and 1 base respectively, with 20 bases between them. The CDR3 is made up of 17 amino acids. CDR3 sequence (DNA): TGTGCCAGCAGCGTTGGGACGTCAGGGGCGGAGAACACTGAAGCTTTCTTT. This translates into CASSVGTSGAENTEAFF.

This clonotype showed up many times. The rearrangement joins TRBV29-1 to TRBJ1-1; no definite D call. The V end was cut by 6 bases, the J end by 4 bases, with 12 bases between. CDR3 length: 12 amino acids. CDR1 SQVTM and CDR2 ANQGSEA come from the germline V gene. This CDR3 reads CSVGGGFTEAFF. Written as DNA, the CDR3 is TGCAGCGTCGGAGGAGGGTTCACTGAAGCTTTCTTT.

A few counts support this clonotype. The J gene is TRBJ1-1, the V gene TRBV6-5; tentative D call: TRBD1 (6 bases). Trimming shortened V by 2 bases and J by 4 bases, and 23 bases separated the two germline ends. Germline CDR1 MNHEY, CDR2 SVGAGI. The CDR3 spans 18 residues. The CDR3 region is CASSYGWGGAGKVTEAFF. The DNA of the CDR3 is TGTGCCAGCAGTTACGGGTGGGGGGGGGCTGGGAAAGTCACTGAAGCTTTCTTT.

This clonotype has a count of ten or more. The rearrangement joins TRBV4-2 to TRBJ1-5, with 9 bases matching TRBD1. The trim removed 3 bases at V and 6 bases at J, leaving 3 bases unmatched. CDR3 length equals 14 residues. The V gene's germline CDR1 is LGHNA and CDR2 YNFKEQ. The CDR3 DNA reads TGTGCCAGCAGCCACACAGGGGGCGGTCAGCCCCAGCATTTT. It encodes CASSHTGGGQPQHF.

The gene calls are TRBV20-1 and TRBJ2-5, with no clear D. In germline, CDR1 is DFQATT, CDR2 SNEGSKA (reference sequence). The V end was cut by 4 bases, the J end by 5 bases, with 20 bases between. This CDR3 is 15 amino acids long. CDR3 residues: CSAISPDRVSETQYF. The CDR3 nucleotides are TGCAGTGCTATCTCTCCGGACCGTGTCAGTGAGACCCAGTACTTC.

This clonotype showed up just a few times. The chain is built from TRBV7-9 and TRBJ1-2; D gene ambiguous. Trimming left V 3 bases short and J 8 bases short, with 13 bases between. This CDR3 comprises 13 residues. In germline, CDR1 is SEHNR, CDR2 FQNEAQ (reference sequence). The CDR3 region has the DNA TGTGCCAGCAGCTTTGAGGGCCCCGGGGGCTACACCTTC. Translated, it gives CASSFEGPGGYTF. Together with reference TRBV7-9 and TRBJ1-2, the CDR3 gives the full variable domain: DTGVSQNPRHKITKRGQNVTFRCDPISEHNRLYWYRQTLGQGPEFLTYFQNEAQLEKSRLLSDRFSAERPKGSFSTLEIQRTEQGDSAMYLCASSFEGPGGYTFGSGTRLTVV.

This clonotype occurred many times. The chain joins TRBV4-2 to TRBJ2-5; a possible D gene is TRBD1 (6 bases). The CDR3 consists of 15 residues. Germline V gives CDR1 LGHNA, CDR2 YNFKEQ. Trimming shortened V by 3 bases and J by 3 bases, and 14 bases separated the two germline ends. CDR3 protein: CASSQSTGSEETQYF. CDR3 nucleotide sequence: TGTGCCAGCAGCCAGTCTACAGGGTCAGAAGAGACCCAGTACTTC.

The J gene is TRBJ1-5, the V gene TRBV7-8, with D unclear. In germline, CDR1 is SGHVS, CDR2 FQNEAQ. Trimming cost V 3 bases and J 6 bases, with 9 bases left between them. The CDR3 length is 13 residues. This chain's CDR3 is CASSFDRSQPQHF. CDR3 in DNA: TGTGCCAGCAGCTTTGATCGGAGTCAGCCCCAGCATTTT.

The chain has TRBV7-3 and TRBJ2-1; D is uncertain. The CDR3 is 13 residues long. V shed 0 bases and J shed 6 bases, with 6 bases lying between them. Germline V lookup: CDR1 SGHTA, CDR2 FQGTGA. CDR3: CASSLTRLNEQFF. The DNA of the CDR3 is TGTGCCAGCAGCTTAACCCGTCTCAATGAGCAGTTCTTC. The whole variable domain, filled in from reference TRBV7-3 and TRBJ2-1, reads GAGVSQTPSNKVTEKGKYVELRCDPISGHTALYWYRQSLGQGPEFLIYFQGTGAADDSGLPNDRFFAVRPEGSVSTLKIQRTERGDSAVYLCASSLTRLNEQFFGPGTRLTVL.